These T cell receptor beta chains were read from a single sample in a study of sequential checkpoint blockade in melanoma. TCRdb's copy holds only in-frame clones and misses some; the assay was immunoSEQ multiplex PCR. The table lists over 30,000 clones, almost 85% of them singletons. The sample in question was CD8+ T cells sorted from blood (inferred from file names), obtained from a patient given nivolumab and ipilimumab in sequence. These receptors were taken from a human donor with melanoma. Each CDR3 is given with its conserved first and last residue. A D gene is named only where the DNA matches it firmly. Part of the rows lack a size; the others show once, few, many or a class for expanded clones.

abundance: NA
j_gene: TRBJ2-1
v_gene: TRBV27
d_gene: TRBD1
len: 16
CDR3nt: TGTGCCAGCAGTATACAGGGGGCGAGGTCCTACAATGAGCAGTTCTTC
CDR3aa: CASSIQGARSYNEQFF

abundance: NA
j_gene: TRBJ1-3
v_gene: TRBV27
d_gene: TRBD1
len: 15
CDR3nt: TGTGCCAGCAGTAGGGACAGGGACGCTGGAAACACCATATATTTT
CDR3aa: CASSRDRDAGNTIYF

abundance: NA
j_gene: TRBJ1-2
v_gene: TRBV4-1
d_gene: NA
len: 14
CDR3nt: TGCGCCAGCAGCCAAGAAGGAGGGAACTATGGCTACACCTTC
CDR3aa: CASSQEGGNYGYTF

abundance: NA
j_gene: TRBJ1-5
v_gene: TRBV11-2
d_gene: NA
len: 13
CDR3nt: TGTGCCAATTCGCAGGGTGGCACTCAGCCCCAGCATTTT
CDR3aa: CANSQGGTQPQHF

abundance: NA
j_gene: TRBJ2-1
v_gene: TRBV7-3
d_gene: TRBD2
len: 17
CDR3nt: TGTGCCAGCAGCTCACCAACTAGCGGGGGCTCCTACAATGAGCAGTTCTTC
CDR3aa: CASSSPTSGGSYNEQFF

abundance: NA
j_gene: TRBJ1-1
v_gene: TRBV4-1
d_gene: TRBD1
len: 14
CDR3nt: TGCGCCAGCAGCAAACCGACAGGGGCGGGTGAAGCTTTCTTT
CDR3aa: CASSKPTGAGEAFF

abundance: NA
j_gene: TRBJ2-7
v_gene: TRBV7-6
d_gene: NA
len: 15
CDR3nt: TGTGCCAGCAGCCCAGGGGCAACGAGCTCCTACGAGCAGTACTTC
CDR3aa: CASSPGATSSYEQYF

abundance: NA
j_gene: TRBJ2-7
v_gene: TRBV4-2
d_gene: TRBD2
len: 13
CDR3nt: TGTGCCAGCAGCCGCGGGAGCTCCTACGAGCAGTACTTC
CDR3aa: CASSRGSSYEQYF

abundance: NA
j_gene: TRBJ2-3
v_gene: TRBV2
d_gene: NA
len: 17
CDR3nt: TGTGCCAGCAGTGAAGGGGGCCCTCCGGCCCCCACAGATACGCAGTATTTT
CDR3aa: CASSEGGPPAPTDTQYF

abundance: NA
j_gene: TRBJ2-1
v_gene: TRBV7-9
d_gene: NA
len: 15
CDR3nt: TGTGCCAGCAGCGCCCGACAGTTCACCTACAATGAGCAGTTCTTC
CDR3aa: CASSARQFTYNEQFF

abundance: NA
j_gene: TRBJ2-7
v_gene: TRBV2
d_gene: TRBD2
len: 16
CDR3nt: TGTGCCAGCGGGAGTGGGACTAGCGGGGACCCGTACGAGCAGTACTTC
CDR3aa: CASGSGTSGDPYEQYF

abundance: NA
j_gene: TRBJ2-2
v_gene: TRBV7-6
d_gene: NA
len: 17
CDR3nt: TGTGCCAGCAGCTTAGTCAGCGGGCCCTCCCTCACCGGGGAGCTGTTTTTT
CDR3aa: CASSLVSGPSLTGELFF

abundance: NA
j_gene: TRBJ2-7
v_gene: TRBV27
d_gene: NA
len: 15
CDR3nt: TGTGCCAGCACCCCCGCCAGGGAAATCTCCTACGAGCAGTACTTC
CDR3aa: CASTPAREISYEQYF

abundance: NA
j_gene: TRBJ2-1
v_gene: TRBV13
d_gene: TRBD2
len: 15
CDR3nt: TGTGCCAGCAGCTTGGGACTAGCGGACTACAATGAGCAGTTCTTC
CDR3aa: CASSLGLADYNEQFF

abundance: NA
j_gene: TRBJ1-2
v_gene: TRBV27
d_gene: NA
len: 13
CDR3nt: TGTGCCAGCAGAGACAGGATCAACTATGGCTACACCTTC
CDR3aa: CASRDRINYGYTF

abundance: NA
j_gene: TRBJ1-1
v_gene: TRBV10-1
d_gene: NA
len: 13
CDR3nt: TGCGCCAGCAGTGGGCTGGTTGGCACTGAAGCTTTCTTT
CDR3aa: CASSGLVGTEAFF

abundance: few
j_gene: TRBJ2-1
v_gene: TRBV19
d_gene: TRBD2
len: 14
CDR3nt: TGTGCCAGTAGTAAAACTAGCGGTTACAATGAGCAGTTCTTC
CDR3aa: CASSKTSGYNEQFF

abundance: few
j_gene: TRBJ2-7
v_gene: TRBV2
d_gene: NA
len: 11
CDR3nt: TGTGCCAGCTGCGGGGCCTACGAGCAGTACTTC
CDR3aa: CASCGAYEQYF

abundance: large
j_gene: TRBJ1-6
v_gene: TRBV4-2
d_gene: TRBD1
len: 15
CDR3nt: TGTGCCAGCAGTACCGGGACAGGGGAGTTTTCACCCCTCCACTTT
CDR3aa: CASSTGTGEFSPLHF

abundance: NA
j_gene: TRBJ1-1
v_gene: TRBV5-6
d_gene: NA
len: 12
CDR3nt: TGTGCCAGCAGCCCCGGTCTCACTGAAGCTTTCTTT
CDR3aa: CASSPGLTEAFF

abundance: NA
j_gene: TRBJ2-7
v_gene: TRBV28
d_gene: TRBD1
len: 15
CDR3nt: TGTGCCAGCAGAACAGGACAGGGTGGGATATACGAGCAGTACTTC
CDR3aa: CASRTGQGGIYEQYF

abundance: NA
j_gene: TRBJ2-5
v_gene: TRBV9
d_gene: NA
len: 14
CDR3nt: TGTGCCAGCAGCGCAACAGGGTACCAAGAGACCCAGTACTTC
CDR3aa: CASSATGYQETQYF

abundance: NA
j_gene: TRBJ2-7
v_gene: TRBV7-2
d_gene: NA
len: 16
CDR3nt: TGTGCCAGCAGCTTAGCGGCAATGGGAGCACAGTACGAGCAGTACTTC
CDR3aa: CASSLAAMGAQYEQYF

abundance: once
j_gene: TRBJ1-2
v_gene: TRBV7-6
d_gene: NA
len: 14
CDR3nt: TGCGCCAGCAGCCCGGACATAATAAACTATGGCTACACCTTC
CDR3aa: CASSPDIINYGYTF

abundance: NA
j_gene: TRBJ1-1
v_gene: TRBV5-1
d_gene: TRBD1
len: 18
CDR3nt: TGCGCCAGCAGCGCTGGACAGGGCAAGGGGTCCATGAACACTGAAGCTTTCTTT
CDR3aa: CASSAGQGKGSMNTEAFF

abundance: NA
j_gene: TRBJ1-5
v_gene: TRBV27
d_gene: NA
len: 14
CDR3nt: TGTGCCAGCAGTTTAAACAGGGCGGGCCAGCCCCAGCATTTT
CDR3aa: CASSLNRAGQPQHF

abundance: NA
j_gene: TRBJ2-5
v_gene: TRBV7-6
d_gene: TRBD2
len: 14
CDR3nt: TGTGCCAGCAGCTTAAGCGGGGGAGAAGAGACCCAGTACTTC
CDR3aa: CASSLSGGEETQYF

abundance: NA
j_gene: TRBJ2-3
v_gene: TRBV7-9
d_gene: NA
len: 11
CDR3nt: TGTGCCAGCAGCCTCACAGATACGCAGTATTTT
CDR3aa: CASSLTDTQYF

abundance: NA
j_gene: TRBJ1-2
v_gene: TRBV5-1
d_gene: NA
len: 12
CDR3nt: TGCGCCAGCAGCTCGACAGACTATGGCTACACCTTC
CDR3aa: CASSSTDYGYTF

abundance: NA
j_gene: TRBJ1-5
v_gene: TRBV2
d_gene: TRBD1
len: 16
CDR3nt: TGTGCCAGCAGTGAACTAGGACAGGGTTTGGATCAGCCCCAGCATTTT
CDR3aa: CASSELGQGLDQPQHF

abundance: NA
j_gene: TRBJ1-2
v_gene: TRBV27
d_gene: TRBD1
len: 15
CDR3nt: TGTGCCAGCAGTTTAATGGGACAGGGGGCGCATGGCTACACCTTC
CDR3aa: CASSLMGQGAHGYTF